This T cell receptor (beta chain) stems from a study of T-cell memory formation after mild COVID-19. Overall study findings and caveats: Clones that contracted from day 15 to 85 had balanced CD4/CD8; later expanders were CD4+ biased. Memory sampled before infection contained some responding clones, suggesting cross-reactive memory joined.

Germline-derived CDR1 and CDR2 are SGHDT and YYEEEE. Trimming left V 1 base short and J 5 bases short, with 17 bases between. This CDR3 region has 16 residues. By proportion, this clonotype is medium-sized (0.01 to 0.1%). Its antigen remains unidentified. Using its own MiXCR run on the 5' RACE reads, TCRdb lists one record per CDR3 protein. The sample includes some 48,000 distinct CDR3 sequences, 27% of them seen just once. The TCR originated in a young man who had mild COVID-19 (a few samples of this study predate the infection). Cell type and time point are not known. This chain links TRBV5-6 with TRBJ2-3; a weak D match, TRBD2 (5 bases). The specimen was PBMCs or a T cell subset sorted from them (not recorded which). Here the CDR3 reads CASSLTDGNRVDTQYF. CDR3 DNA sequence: TGTGCCAGCAGCTTGACGGACGGGAACCGAGTAGATACGCAGTATTTT.